The clone carrying this T cell receptor beta chain was found a few times. Antigen: not known. Library preparation (for TCRbeta) was performed with unique molecular identifiers. MiXCR was run by TCRdb on the PCR reads, yielding one entry per CDR3 protein. The sample has about 870,000 distinct CDR3 sequences, 16% seen once. The sample is drawn from a study of T-cell reconstitution after alpha-beta-depleted transplantation in children. Overall study results and limits: Surviving recipient T cells and thymic progenitors accounted for the high day-60 TCRbeta diversity observed in some patients.

V was trimmed by 10 bases and J by 9 bases, leaving 10 bases between them. CDR3 length: 10 amino acids. The genes are TRBV12-3 or TRBV12-4 and TRBJ2-1; D gene uncertain. This TCR derives from a male patient under 18 who had a stem cell transplant for acute lymphoblastic leukemia, so the T cells may come from the graft donor. The sample here was PBMCs, mostly from graft donor cells, taken 360 days after TCRalphabeta/CD19-depleted stem cell transplant. In DNA, the CDR3 is TGTGCCACCAAGCCCAGTGAGCAGTTCTTC. Residues: CATKPSEQFF.